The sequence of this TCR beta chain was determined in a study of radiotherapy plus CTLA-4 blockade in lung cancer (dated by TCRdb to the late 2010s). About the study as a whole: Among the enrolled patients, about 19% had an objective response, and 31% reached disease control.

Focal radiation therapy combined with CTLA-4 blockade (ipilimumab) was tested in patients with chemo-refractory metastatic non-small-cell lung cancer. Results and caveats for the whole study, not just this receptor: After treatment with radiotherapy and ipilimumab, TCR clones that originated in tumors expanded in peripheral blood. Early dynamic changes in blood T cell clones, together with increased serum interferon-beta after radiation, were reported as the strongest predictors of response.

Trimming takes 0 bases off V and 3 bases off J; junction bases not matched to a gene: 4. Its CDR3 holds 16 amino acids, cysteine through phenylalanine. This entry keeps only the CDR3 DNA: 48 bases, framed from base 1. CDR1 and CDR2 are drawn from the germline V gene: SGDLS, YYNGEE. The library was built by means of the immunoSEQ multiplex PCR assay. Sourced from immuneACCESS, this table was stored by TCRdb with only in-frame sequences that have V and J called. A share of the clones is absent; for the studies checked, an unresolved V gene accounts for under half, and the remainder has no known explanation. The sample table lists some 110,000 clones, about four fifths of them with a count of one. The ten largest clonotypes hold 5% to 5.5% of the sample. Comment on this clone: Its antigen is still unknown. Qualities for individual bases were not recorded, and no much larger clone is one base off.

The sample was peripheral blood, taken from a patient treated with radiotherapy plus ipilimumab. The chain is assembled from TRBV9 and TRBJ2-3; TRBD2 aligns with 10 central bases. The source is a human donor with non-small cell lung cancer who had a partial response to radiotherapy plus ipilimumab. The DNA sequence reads TGTGCCAGCAGCGTAGGGGGTAGCGGGGGGACAGATACGCAGTATTTT. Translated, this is CASSVGGSGGTDTQYF.